These 19 T cell receptor beta chains originate from one sample sequenced in a study of metastatic and nonmetastatic thyroid tumors. TCRdb re-called the PCR reads with MiXCR. The sample contains under 35,000 clones, roughly 36% of which appear only once. Nobody among the patients had been given any treatment before thyroid surgery. Sequenced input: tumor tissue. The receptors shown here come from a female donor with papillary thyroid cancer or a benign thyroid nodule (not recorded which). Some clones in this sample may be carry-over from other donors' samples.

The rearrangement joins TRBV4-1 to TRBJ1-6, with unresolved D. In germline, CDR1 is MGHRA, CDR2 YSYEKL. The CDR3 sequence is 14 residues long. V was trimmed by 0 bases and J by 8 bases, leaving 8 bases between them. CDR3 sequence reads: CASSQEPGDSPLHF. CDR3 bases: TGCGCCAGCAGCCAAGAACCCGGAGATTCACCCCTCCACTTT.

This clone has only a few counts. V usage is TRBV27 and J usage is TRBJ1-2; 9 bases map to TRBD1. The germline gives CDR1 MNHEY, CDR2 SMNVEV (reference sequence). The CDR3 covers 14 residues. J was trimmed by 8 bases and V by 4 bases; bases with no gene match: 8. The CDR3 region is CASSCDRGWEGYTF. CDR3 in DNA: TGTGCCAGCAGTTGCGACAGGGGGTGGGAGGGCTACACCTTC.

The V and J genes are TRBV28 and TRBJ2-7, with 13 bases identical to TRBD2. The CDR3 runs to 15 residues. With V trimmed by 5 bases and J by 4 bases, 5 bases remained unmatched. CDR1 and CDR2 from the germline V gene are MDHEN and SYDVKM. The CDR3 is CASSTWTSGSYEQYF. For the CDR3, the DNA is TGTGCCAGCAGTACCTGGACTAGCGGGAGTTACGAGCAGTACTTC.

This clone was seen a few times. The chain is built from TRBV10-3 and TRBJ1-2; tentatively, D is TRBD1 (5 bases). Trimming left V 3 bases short and J 5 bases short, with 10 bases between. The germline gives CDR1 ENHRY, CDR2 SYGVKD. The CDR3 is 13 amino acids. The CDR3 region has the DNA TGTGCCATCAGTGAACAGGAACGATATGGCTACACCTTC. Translated, it gives CAISEQERYGYTF.

The gene calls are TRBV28 and TRBJ1-5; D not certain. Trimming left V 7 bases short and J 5 bases short, with 12 bases between. Germline CDR1 is MDHEN and CDR2 is SYDVKM. The CDR3 length is 13 residues. The CDR3 spells CASTLDGYQPQHF. CDR3 nucleotides: TGTGCCAGCACCTTGGACGGCTATCAGCCCCAGCATTTT.

V usage is TRBV5-6 and J usage is TRBJ1-5, with TRBD1 matching over 7 bases. The CDR3 contains 14 residues. Trimming removed 4 bases from V and 7 bases from J; junction bases left unmatched: 8. Germline CDR1 and CDR2: SGHDT and YYEEEE. The CDR3 DNA reads as TGTGCCAGCAGCCCTCAGGGGGAACGGCAGCCCCAGCATTTT. Protein sequence: CASSPQGERQPQHF.

This chain joins TRBV13 and TRBJ2-2, with a tentative D call TRBD2 (5 bases). Deletions cut 5 bases from V and 6 bases from J, with 16 bases between. The germline CDR1 and CDR2 sequences are PRHDT and FYEKMQ (reference sequence). This CDR3 comprises 15 residues. The CDR3, as DNA: TGTGCCAGCAGCCCCCCCCCGGGGAGTGCCGGGGAGCTGTTTTTT. It encodes CASSPPPGSAGELFF. The complete variable domain, with remaining parts taken from reference TRBV13 and TRBJ2-2, reads AAGVIQSPRHLIKEKRETATLKCYPIPRHDTVYWYQQGPGQDPQFLISFYEKMQSDKGSIPDRFSAQQFSDYHSELNMSSLELGDSALYFCASSPPPGSAGELFFGEGSRLTVL.

The rearrangement links TRBV11-1 to TRBJ1-2, with 10 nucleotides matching TRBD1. The CDR3 is 14 amino acids. Germline values: CDR1 SGHAT, CDR2 FQDESV (reference sequence). J was trimmed by 6 bases and V by 3 bases; bases with no gene match: 4. The CDR3 nucleotides are TGTGCCAGCAGCTTGGGACAGGGGATAGATGGCTACACCTTC. It yields the protein CASSLGQGIDGYTF.

This clone occurred a few times. The CDR3: CASNLDRAGNTIYF. The CDR3 nucleotides are TGCGCCAGCAATCTTGACAGGGCTGGAAACACCATATATTTT. This rearrangement joins TRBV10-1 to TRBJ1-3; 7 bases align to TRBD1. The CDR3 runs 14 residues. Germline lookup yields CDR1 WNHNN and CDR2 SYGVQD (reference sequence). J gave up 2 bases and V 7 bases, and 5 bases lay outside the gene matches.

The rearrangement uses TRBV7-9 and TRBJ2-1; TRBD1 matches at 7 bases. This CDR3 is built from 12 residues. Germline loops: CDR1 SEHNR, CDR2 FQNEAQ (reference sequence). The ends lost 4 bases at V and 8 bases at J; junction bases unmatched: 2. CDR3 DNA: TGTGCCAGCAGCTACCAGGGGGATGAGCAGTTCTTC. Protein sequence: CASSYQGDEQFF.

The chain joins TRBV15 to TRBJ1-2, with 10 bases aligning to TRBD1. CDR1 is LNHNV and CDR2 is YYDKDF in the germline V gene (reference sequence). The ends lost 7 bases at V and 2 bases at J; junction bases unmatched: 7. The CDR3 runs to 15 residues. This CDR3 reads CATTWGQGRNYGYTF. The CDR3 nucleotides read TGTGCCACCACCTGGGGACAGGGGCGAAACTATGGCTACACCTTC.

In this sample, this clone turned up a few times. The chain employs TRBV19 and TRBJ1-1; D gene unclear. The V gene's germline CDR1 is LNHDA and CDR2 SQIVND (reference sequence). Trimming left V 7 bases short and J 5 bases short, with 14 bases between. This CDR3 comprises 13 residues. CDR3 DNA: TGTGCCAGTAAGTGGTGGGGTGGTACTGAAGCTTTCTTT. This codes for CASKWWGGTEAFF.

This chain uses TRBV19 with TRBJ1-2, with D unclear. Germline V lookup: CDR1 LNHDA, CDR2 SQIVND (reference sequence). This CDR3 has 14 amino acids. V lost 6 bases, J lost 3 bases, and 14 bases lay in between. In DNA form, the CDR3 reads TGTGCCAGTAGCCCGCCCCAACGAGACTATGGCTACACCTTC. Translating gives CASSPPQRDYGYTF.

V is TRBV7-8 and J is TRBJ2-2; tentatively, D is TRBD2 (5 bases). V was trimmed by 5 bases and J by 3 bases, leaving 19 bases between them. Germline lookup yields CDR1 SGHVS and CDR2 FQNEAQ. This CDR3 has 17 residues. Written as DNA, the CDR3 is TGTGCCAGCAGCCTCGTCGGCTTCCGAGGGTACACCGGGGAGCTGTTTTTT. Its translation is CASSLVGFRGYTGELFF.

This clone occurred many times. This chain links TRBV11-2 with TRBJ2-1; 11 bases align to TRBD2. The germline V gene encodes CDR1 SGHAT and CDR2 FQNNGV. V trimming: 1 base; J trimming: 5 bases; junction bases outside the gene matches: 10. The CDR3 runs to 18 residues. The CDR3 region is CASSLGVSGGAVNNEQFF. CDR3 DNA sequence: TGTGCCAGCAGCTTAGGGGTTAGCGGGGGGGCTGTGAACAATGAGCAGTTCTTC.

This sequence joins TRBV11-3 and TRBJ1-1; TRBD1 matches at 8 bases. The CDR3 has 15 amino acids. Germline CDR1 reads SGHNT; CDR2 reads YENEEA. V gave up 1 base and J gave up 4 bases; unmatched junction bases: 5. The CDR3 DNA follows: TGTGCCAGCAGCTTAGGACAGGGGTCGGGCACTGAAGCTTTCTTT. Translated, it gives CASSLGQGSGTEAFF.

This clone was observed a few times. This chain joins TRBV6-1 and TRBJ1-4; possibly TRBD1 for D (5 bases). The V end lost 8 bases, the J end lost 0 bases, and 10 bases lay between the germline ends. CDR3 length equals 14 residues. In germline, CDR1 is MNHNS, CDR2 SASEGT. DNA for the CDR3: TGTGCCAGCGGGGTGGGGCCAACTAATGAAAAACTGTTTTTT. This translates into CASGVGPTNEKLFF.

The chain has TRBV14 and TRBJ2-1, with no clear D. The CDR3 loop spans 13 amino acids. Germline CDR1 reads SGHDN; CDR2 reads FVKESK. Between the trimmed V and J ends, which lost 4 bases and 8 bases, there was a span of 12 bases. The CDR3 DNA reads TGTGCCAGCAGCCGTTTCAGGAATGATGAGCAGTTCTTC. Amino acid sequence: CASSRFRNDEQFF.

The V gene is TRBV19, the J gene TRBJ1-2, with a weak D call TRBD1 (6 bases). Deletions cut 3 bases from V and 4 bases from J, with 15 bases between. The CDR3 loop spans 15 amino acids. Germline CDR1 reads LNHDA; CDR2 reads SQIVND (reference sequence). CDR3 coding DNA: TGTGCCAGTAGTATGATACAGGGCGGTGGCTATGGCTACACCTTC. This gives the protein CASSMIQGGGYGYTF.